This TCR beta chain is from a study of blood T cells in healthy people across ages. General study results and limits: Getting older went along with TCR beta diversity per million T cells dropping roughly linearly.

Notes on this clonotype: Its antigen is unknown.

The second PCR ran roughly 7 to 12 cycles with a sample-barcoded 5' primer and J-beta primers. The yield of each sample was at least 2.5 million CDR3-containing paired-end reads. TCRdb fed the 5' RACE reads into MiXCR, producing one record per CDR3 protein. The sample carries about 1.4 million distinct CDR3 sequences, approximately 63% recorded once. The sequence derives from a man younger than 30 in good health. Sample: blood.

This CDR3 reads CASSVTPGQGFYEQYF. CDR3 nucleotide sequence: TGTGCCAGCAGCGTGACCCCGGGACAGGGATTCTACGAGCAGTACTTC. J is TRBJ2-7 and V is TRBV7-2; 9 bases fit TRBD1. Trimming took 5 bases from V and 3 from J; bases not matched to a gene: 11. The V gene's germline CDR1 is SGHTA and CDR2 FQGNSA. The CDR3 is 16 amino acids.